Sequencing of this T cell receptor (beta chain) was carried out in a study of CD8+ T cells in alopecia areata (dated by TCRdb to the late 2010s). Describing the broader study: The treated patients took part in an open-label pilot trial in which moderate-to-severe alopecia areata was treated with oral tofacitinib at 5 to 10 mg twice daily. Tofacitinib was administered for 6 to 18 months, and 6 months of follow-up off drug were then conducted to assess delayed response and recurrence. For the treated patients, the SALT score, which quantifies what percentage of scalp surface area is affected, served as the measure of disease severity. To study T cell clonal expansion in alopecia areata, the researchers applied high-throughput TCRbeta sequencing to both the C3H/HeJ mouse model and human patients. Scalp tissue and sorted CD4+ and CD8+ peripheral blood T cells from patchy and totalis/universalis alopecia areata patients and from healthy controls were covered by human TCRbeta sequencing. Patients on tofacitinib were biopsied at baseline and after 4 and 24 weeks of treatment, and several of the patients also had a later scalp biopsy. Scalp clonality was compared among normal scalp (n=4), patchy alopecia areata scalp (n=8), and alopecia totalis/universalis scalp (n=8). RNA came from the PAXgene miRNA kit for fixed scalp, the miRNeasy kit for PBMCs, and the RNeasy kit for mouse skin. immunoSEQ multiplex PCR using 35 Vbeta forward primers and 13 Jbeta reverse primers was used to amplify TCRbeta CDR3 regions. What the research found in general, with its limitations: TCR sequences shared between patients were less clear than in mice, possibly partly because of HLA diversity in the patient population. Resident alphabeta T cells in normal human skin are also sequenced, complicating scalp TCR repertoire analysis, unlike mouse skin dominated by gammadelta T cells. Because the treated cohort was small and had only one nonresponder, larger studies are needed to examine links between baseline CD8+ expansion and response. With tofacitinib, both scalp clonality and the number of expanded CD8+ clones among the top 100 scalp clones went down significantly. Many expanded lesional clones were found to persist in scalp and blood during tofacitinib treatment, and relapse after treatment cessation may be partly explained by this persistence. Lesional scalp, especially in alopecia totalis/universalis, showed higher clonality and more expanded CD8+ clones than normal scalp, suggesting antigenic drive.

Of note for this clone: Its binding antigen is unknown. Per-base quality was not reported, and no clone a single base away is much larger than it.

The CDR3 runs 17 residues from the cysteine to the phenylalanine. Only the CDR3 DNA stays, 51 bases, in frame from base 1. CDR1 and CDR2, per the germline V gene, are SGHDT and YYEEEE. V trim: 1 base; J trim: 4 bases; unmatched bases: 9. Read against the paper, the sample's time point label means: less than 30 weeks on oral tofacitinib. In the paper's terms, the treatment or condition label means: oral pan-JAK inhibitor, 5-10 mg twice daily. Lesional scalp punch biopsies and peripheral blood were collected from alopecia areata patients. PBMCs were isolated by density centrifugation and stained for CD3, CD4 and CD8, and CD4+ and CD8+ T cells were sorted on a FACSAria. The protocol used for the library was the immunoSEQ multiplex PCR assay. RNA was extracted from all samples and reverse transcribed into cDNA as template for TCR sequencing. SuperScript III was used for first-strand cDNA synthesis, primed with a 2:1 mix of oligo-dT and random hexamers. Amplification bias was assessed with a synthetic immune receptor repertoire, and residual bias was removed computationally. As for the authors' bioinformatics: Raw reads were preprocessed to remove errors, and CDR3 was defined by IMGT conventions from the conserved cysteine to phenylalanine. Clonality was calculated as 1 minus Shannon entropy normalized by log2 of the number of productive unique TCRs. CD4 or CD8 identity of scalp clones was inferred by cross-referencing scalp TCRbeta sequences with sorted blood CD4 and CD8 repertoires. TCRdb took this table from immuneACCESS and kept in-frame rearrangements with V and J called. Such tables lack part of the clones; where checked against another copy, unresolved V genes explain under half of the gap, and the rest is unexplained. V, J and clone size derive from that table, while D and trimming were established from the DNA sequence. This sample holds over 150,000 clones; 55% to 75% were observed only once. Together, the top ten hold 14% of the sample.

Recombination linked TRBV5-6 to TRBJ2-1, and 9 junction bases match TRBD2. The sample here was CD4+ T cells sorted from blood, taken at week 24, from a patient treated with tofacitinib. The receptor's source is a human donor with alopecia areata. The sequenced DNA is TGTGCCAGCAGCTTGAACCGCGGGACTAGCCTTTACAATGAGCAGTTCTTC. This sequence encodes CASSLNRGTSLYNEQFF.